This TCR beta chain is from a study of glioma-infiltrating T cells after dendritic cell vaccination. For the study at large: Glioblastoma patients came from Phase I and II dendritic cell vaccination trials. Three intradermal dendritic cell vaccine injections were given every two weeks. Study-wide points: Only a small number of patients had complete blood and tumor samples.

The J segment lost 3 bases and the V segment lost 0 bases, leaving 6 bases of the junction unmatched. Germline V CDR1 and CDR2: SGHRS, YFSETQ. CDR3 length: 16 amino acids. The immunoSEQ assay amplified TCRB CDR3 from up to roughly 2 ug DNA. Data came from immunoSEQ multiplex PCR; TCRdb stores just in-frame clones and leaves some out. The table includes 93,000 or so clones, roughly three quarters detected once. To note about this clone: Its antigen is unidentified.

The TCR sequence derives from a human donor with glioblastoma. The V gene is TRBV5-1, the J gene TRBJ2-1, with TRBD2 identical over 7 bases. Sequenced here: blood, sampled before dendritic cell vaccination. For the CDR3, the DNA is TGCGCCAGCAGCTTGGCCTCTGCTAGCGGCTACAATGAGCAGTTCTTC. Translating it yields CASSLASASGYNEQFF.